This T cell receptor (beta chain) was retrieved from a study of T cells in Graves' hyperthyroidism and ophthalmopathy. In the case of this clonotype: Antigen specificity is unknown.

Regions amplified from RNA transcripts were the TCR beta CDR3 regions. An initial round of RT-PCR targeting the TCR CDR3 relied on the HTBI primer set. Each CDR3 protein gets one entry after TCRdb re-called the multiplex PCR reads with MiXCR. The sample holds approximately 720,000 distinct CDR3 sequences, under 20% seen once. Germline CDR1 and CDR2: SGHAT and FQNNGV. This CDR3 comprises 14 residues. V dropped 3 bases and J dropped 10 bases, with 18 bases sitting between them. Overall study findings and caveats: Most thyroid clonotypes expanded above 0.001 were also detected in blood.

This sequence originates from a woman between 50 and 59 years old with Graves' hyperthyroidism that later progressed to Graves' ophthalmopathy. The chain combines TRBV11-2 with TRBJ1-2, with a weak D call TRBD1 (6 bases). The sequenced sample consisted of blood. The CDR3 sequence is CASSFLPMTGAYTF. In DNA form, the CDR3 reads TGTGCCAGCAGCTTCTTACCGATGACAGGTGCCTACACCTTC.